Listed here are 12 T cell receptor beta chains from one sample, sequenced in a study of blood T cell repertoires in COVID-19. Generated by immunoSEQ multiplex PCR, the TCRdb table keeps only in-frame clones and is missing some. The table has 60,000 to 75,000 clones, about nine tenths seen once. The sequenced sample consisted of peripheral blood. The receptors come from a man aged 45-65 years with active COVID-19.

The rearrangement links TRBV5-1 to TRBJ2-2; the match to TRBD1 covers 9 bases. The V gene end was trimmed by 2 bases and the J gene end by 3 bases; junction bases not matched to a gene: 8. CDR1 SGHRS and CDR2 YFSETQ come from the germline V gene. CDR3 length equals 17 residues. The CDR3 DNA sequence: TGCGCCAGCAGCTTACCGACAGGGGGACGGTACACCGGGGAGCTGTTTTTT. Translation: CASSLPTGGRYTGELFF. Combining the CDR3 with reference TRBV5-1 and TRBJ2-2 gives the whole variable domain KAGVTQTPRYLIKTRGQQVTLSCSPISGHRSVSWYQQTPGQGLQFLFEYFSETQRNKGNFPGRFSGRQFSNSRSEMNVSTLELGDSALYLCASSLPTGGRYTGELFFGEGSRLTVL.

This chain uses TRBV5-1 with TRBJ2-3, with 12 nucleotides matching TRBD2. Germline CDR1 SGHRS, CDR2 YFSETQ. This CDR3 is 17 amino acids long. Unmatched junction bases numbered 10, after V lost 3 bases and J lost 5 bases. DNA of the CDR3: TGCGCCAGCAGCTCCACCTCTAGCGGGGGGGCTCTAGATACGCAGTATTTT. It yields the protein CASSSTSSGGALDTQYF.

This clone was recorded a few times. The chain couples TRBV18 to TRBJ2-5; no clear D gene. Germline loops: CDR1 KGHSH, CDR2 LQKENI. The CDR3 is 13 amino acids. V lost 5 bases, J lost 5 bases, and 12 bases lay in between. The CDR3 reads CASSARGKETQYF. DNA of the CDR3: TGTGCCAGCTCAGCCCGTGGCAAGGAGACCCAGTACTTC.

This clone was seen more than once but under ten times. The V and J genes are TRBV7-9 and TRBJ1-2; 7 bases map to TRBD1. This CDR3 spans 15 amino acids. Germline trimming cut 3 bases from V and 4 bases from J; bases unmatched to any gene: 8. Germline assignment: CDR1 SEHNR and CDR2 FQNEAQ (reference sequence). For the CDR3, the DNA is TGTGCCAGCAGCTTTGGAGGGGGCGAGGGCTATGGCTACACCTTC. Protein product: CASSFGGGEGYGYTF.

V is TRBV13 and J is TRBJ2-7; perhaps TRBD1 as D (5 bases). Germline CDR1 and CDR2: PRHDT and FYEKMQ (reference sequence). The ends were cut back, 7 bases at V and 2 bases at J, with 21 bases in the middle. This CDR3 region has 16 residues. CDR3 in DNA: TGTGCCAGCACCTCAAAGGGGTTTAATGCCCCCTACGAGCAGTACTTC. Its protein is CASTSKGFNAPYEQYF.

The rearrangement links TRBV19 to TRBJ2-2; D remains ambiguous. With 4 bases removed from V and 4 bases from J, the gap between germline ends came to 7 bases. Germline CDR1 and CDR2: LNHDA and SQIVND (reference sequence). The CDR3 extends over 13 amino acids. The DNA of the CDR3 is TGTGCCAGTAGTAACAGTCCCACCGGGGAGCTGTTTTTT. It translates to CASSNSPTGELFF.

The rearrangement uses TRBV2 and TRBJ1-6; D uncertain. Germline V gene lookup returns CDR1 SNHLY and CDR2 FYNNEI. The CDR3 loop spans 15 amino acids. The V end was cut by 3 bases, the J end by 7 bases, with 13 bases between. In nucleotides, the CDR3 is TGTGCCAGCAGTGAGAGGTTGTGGGAGAATTCACCCCTCCACTTT. Encoded protein: CASSERLWENSPLHF.

This chain connects TRBV3-1 (or the pseudogene TRBV3-2) to TRBJ1-1; 11 bases match TRBD1. This CDR3 contains 16 residues. Germline CDR1 and CDR2: LGHDT and YNNKEL (reference sequence). The V and J ends lost 6 bases and 0 bases, in that order; junction bases with no gene match: 6. The CDR3 nucleotides read TGTGCCAGCAGTCGGGGGACAGGGGGGATGAACACTGAAGCTTTCTTT. Residues: CASSRGTGGMNTEAFF.

J is TRBJ1-4 and V is TRBV3-1 (or the pseudogene TRBV3-2); D uncertain. Germline V lookup: CDR1 LGHDT, CDR2 YNNKEL (reference sequence). The CDR3 consists of 18 residues. Between the trimmed V and J ends, which lost 2 bases and 0 bases, there was a span of 16 bases. CDR3 nucleotides: TGTGCCAGCAGCCAACCGCCGTTCCCGGGATCAACTAATGAAAAACTGTTTTTT. Translating it yields CASSQPPFPGSTNEKLFF.

This clone was picked up a small number of times. This chain joins TRBV5-4 and TRBJ1-6, with 7 positions matching TRBD1. The V gene's germline CDR1 is SGHNT and CDR2 YYREEE (reference sequence). V lost 0 bases to trimming and J lost 11 bases; unmatched junction nucleotides: 11. The CDR3 consists of 16 residues. DNA for the CDR3: TGTGCCAGCAGCTTGGGTGACCTCAGGGGGGTGGCACCCCTCCACTTT. Its translation is CASSLGDLRGVAPLHF.

The chain links TRBV27 to TRBJ2-7; the match to TRBD1 covers 7 bases. This CDR3 spans 16 amino acids. V was pared by 5 bases and J by 0 bases, with 10 bases of the junction left unmatched. Germline loops: CDR1 MNHEY, CDR2 SMNVEV (reference sequence). CDR3: CASSPRQGKASYEQYF. CDR3 bases: TGTGCCAGCAGTCCACGACAGGGTAAGGCCTCCTACGAGCAGTACTTC.

The sample holds one count of this clone. The rearrangement links TRBV4-3 to TRBJ2-2; D perhaps matches TRBD2 (5 bases). The ends were cut back, 0 bases at V and 5 bases at J, with 16 bases in the middle. The CDR3 sequence is 17 residues long. CDR1 is LGHNA and CDR2 is YSLEER in the germline V gene. The CDR3 DNA follows: TGCGCCAGCAGCCAAGATACTGCGAGGACTGCTACCGGGGAGCTGTTTTTT. Its protein is CASSQDTARTATGELFF.